This T cell receptor (beta chain) is from a study of read filtering for tumor transcriptome and immune sequencing. Whole-study context: Mean patient age was approximately 66 years, range roughly 40 to 85; 16 to 20 male, 11 to 15 female.

This clonotype was counted many times. This library used approximately 370 ng RNA and molecular barcoded adaptors spanning alpha/delta and beta/gamma chains. MiXCR, run by TCRdb on the reads, gives a single entry per CDR3 protein. In the table there are 65,000 or so distinct CDR3 sequences, around 19% of which are singletons. Germline lookup yields CDR1 LGHDT and CDR2 YNNKEL (reference sequence). The CDR3 totals 16 residues. V was cut by 4 bases and J by 4 bases, with 14 bases left in between. The TCR was taken from a donor at least 40 years old with multiple myeloma. Sequenced material: a population of CD138-negative cells sorted from bone marrow. This sequence joins TRBV3-1 and TRBJ1-6; no firm D call. The CDR3 here is CASSPAENSYNSPLHF. The CDR3 DNA reads as TGTGCCAGCAGCCCCGCCGAGAATTCTTATAATTCACCCCTCCACTTT.